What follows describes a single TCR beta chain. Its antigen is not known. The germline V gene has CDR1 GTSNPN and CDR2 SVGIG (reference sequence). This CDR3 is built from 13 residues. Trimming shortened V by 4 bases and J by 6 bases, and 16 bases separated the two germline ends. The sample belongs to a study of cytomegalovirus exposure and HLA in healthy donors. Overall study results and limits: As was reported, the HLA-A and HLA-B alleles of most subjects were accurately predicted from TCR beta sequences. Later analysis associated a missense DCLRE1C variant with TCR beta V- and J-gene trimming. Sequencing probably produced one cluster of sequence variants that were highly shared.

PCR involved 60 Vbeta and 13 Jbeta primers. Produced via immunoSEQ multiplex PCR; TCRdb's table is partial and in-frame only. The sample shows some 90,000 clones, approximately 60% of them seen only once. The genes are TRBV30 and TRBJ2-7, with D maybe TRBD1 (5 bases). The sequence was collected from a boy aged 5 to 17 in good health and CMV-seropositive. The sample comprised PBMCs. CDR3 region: CAWMPPGSPEQYF. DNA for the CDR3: TGTGCCTGGATGCCCCCAGGGTCCCCCGAGCAGTACTTC.